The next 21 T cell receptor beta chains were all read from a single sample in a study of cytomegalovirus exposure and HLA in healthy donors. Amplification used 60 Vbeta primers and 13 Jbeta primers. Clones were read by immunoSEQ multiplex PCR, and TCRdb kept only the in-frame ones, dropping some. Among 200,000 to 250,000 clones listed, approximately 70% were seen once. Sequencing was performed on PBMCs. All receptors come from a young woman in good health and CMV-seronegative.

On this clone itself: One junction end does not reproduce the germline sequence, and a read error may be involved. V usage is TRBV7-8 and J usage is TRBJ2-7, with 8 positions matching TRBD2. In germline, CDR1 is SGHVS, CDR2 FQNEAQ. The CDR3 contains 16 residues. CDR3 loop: CASSLGTRTLYYEQCF. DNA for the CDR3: TGTGCCAGCAGCCTTGGGACTAGAACCTTATACTACGAGCAGTGCTTC.

The CDR3 DNA reads TGTGCCAGCAGCTTAGGTGGCCGGAGCTCCTACAATGAGCAGTTCTTC. Translating it yields CASSLGGRSSYNEQFF. The chain uses TRBV11-2 and TRBJ2-1; D is unresolved. CDR1 is SGHAT, CDR2 FQNNGV, per germline. Trimming left V 1 base short and J 0 bases short, with 10 bases between. CDR3 length: 16 residues.

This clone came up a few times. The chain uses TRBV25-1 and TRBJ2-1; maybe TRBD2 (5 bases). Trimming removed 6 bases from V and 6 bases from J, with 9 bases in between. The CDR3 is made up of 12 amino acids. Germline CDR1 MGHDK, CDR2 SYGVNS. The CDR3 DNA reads TGTGCCAGCAGCTATGAGGGCAATGAGCAGTTCTTC. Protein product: CASSYEGNEQFF.

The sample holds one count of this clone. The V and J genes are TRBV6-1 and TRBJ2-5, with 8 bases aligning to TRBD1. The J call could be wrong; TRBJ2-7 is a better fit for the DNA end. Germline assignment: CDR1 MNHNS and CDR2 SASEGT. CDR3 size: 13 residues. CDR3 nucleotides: TGTGCCAGCAGACAGGGGGTCCTCTACGAGCAGTACTTC. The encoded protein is CASRQGVLYEQYF.

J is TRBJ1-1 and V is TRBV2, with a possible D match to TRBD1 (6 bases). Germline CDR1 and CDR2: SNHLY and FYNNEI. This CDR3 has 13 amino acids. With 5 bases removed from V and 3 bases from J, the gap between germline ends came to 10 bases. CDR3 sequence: CASSPGVHTEAFF. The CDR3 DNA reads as TGTGCCAGCAGTCCAGGGGTTCACACTGAAGCTTTCTTT.

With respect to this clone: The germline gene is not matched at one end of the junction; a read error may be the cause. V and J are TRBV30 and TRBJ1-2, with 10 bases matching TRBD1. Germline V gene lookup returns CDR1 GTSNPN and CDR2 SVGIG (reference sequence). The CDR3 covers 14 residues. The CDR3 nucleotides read TGTGCCTGGACACTGACAGGGGGCAACTATGGCTACAACTTC. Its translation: CAWTLTGGNYGYNF.

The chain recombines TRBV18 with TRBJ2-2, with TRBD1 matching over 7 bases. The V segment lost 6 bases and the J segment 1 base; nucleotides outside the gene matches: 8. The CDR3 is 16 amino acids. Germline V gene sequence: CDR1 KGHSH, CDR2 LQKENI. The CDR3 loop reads CASSRRQGGNTGELFF. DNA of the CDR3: TGTGCCAGCTCGCGAAGACAGGGCGGGAACACCGGGGAGCTGTTTTTT.

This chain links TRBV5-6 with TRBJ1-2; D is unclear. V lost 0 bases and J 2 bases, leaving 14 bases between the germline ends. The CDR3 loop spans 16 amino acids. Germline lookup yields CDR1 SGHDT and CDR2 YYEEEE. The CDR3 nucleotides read TGTGCCAGCAGCTTGGCGGGTGGCGAGCCAAACTATGGCTACACCTTC. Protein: CASSLAGGEPNYGYTF.

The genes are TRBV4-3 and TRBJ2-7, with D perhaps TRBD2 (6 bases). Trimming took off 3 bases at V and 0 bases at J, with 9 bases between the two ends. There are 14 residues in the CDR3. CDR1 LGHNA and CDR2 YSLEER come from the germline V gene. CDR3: CASSHGGSSYEQYF. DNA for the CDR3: TGCGCCAGCAGCCATGGAGGGAGCTCCTACGAGCAGTACTTC.

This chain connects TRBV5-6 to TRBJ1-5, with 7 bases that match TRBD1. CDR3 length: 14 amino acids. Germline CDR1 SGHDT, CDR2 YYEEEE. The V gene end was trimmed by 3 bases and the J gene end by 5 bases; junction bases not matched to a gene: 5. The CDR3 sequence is CASSSTGFYQPQHF. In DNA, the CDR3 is TGTGCCAGCAGCTCGACAGGGTTTTATCAGCCCCAGCATTTT.

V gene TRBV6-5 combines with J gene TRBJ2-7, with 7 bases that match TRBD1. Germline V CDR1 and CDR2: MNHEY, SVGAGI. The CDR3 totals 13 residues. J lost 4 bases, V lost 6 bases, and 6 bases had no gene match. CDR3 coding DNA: TGTGCCAGCAGGCCAAAGACAGGGTACGAGCAGTACTTC. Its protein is CASRPKTGYEQYF.

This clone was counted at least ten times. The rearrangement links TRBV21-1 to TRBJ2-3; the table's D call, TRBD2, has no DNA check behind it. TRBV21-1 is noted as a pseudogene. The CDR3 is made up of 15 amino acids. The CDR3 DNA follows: TGTGCCAGCAAGGGCCGGGCAGCGGGCACAGATACGCAGTATTTT. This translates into CASKGRAAGTDTQYF.

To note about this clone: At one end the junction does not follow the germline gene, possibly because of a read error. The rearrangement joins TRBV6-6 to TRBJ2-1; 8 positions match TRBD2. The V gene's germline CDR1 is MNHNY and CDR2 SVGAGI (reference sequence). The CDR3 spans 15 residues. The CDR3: CASSLEAGDYHEQFF. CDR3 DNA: TGTGCCAGCAGTTTAGAAGCGGGAGACTACCATGAGCAGTTCTTC.

CDR3 nucleotides: TGTGCCAGCAGTTCGGCAGGGATAAATCAGCCCCAGCATTTT. Its protein is CASSSAGINQPQHF. This sequence joins TRBV6-5 and TRBJ1-5, with D perhaps matching TRBD1 (5 bases). With 4 bases removed from V and 4 bases from J, the gap between germline ends came to 11 bases. The CDR3 spans 14 residues. Germline CDR1 is MNHEY and CDR2 is SVGAGI.

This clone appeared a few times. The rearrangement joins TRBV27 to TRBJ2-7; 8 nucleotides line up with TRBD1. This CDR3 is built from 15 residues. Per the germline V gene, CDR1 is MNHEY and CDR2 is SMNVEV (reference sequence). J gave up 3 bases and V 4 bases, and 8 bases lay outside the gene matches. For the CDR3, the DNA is TGTGCCAGCAGTTCACCAGGGGGCTCTTTCTACGAGCAGTACTTC. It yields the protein CASSSPGGSFYEQYF.

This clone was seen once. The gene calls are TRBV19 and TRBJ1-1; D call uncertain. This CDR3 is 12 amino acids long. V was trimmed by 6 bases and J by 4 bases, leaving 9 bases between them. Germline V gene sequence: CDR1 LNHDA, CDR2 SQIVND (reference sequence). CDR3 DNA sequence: TGTGCCAGTAGCTTGACGGGCACTGAAGCTTTCTTT. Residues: CASSLTGTEAFF. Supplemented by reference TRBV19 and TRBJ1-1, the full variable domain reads DGGITQSPKYLFRKEGQNVTLSCEQNLNHDAMYWYRQDPGQGLRLIYYSQIVNDFQKGDIAEGYSVSREKKESFPLTVTSAQKNPTAFYLCASSLTGTEAFFGQGTRLTVV.

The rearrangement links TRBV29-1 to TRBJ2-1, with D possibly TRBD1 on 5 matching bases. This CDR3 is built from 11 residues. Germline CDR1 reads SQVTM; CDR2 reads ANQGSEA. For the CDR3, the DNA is TGCGGCGGTGACAAGGGGAATGAGCAGTTCTTC. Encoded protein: CGGDKGNEQFF.

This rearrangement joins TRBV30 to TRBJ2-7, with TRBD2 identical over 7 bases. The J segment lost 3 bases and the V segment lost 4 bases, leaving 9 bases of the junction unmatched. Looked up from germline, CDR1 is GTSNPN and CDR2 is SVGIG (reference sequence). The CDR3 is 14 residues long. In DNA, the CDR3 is TGTGCCTGGAAACCCGGGAGGACCCTCTACGAGCAGTACTTC. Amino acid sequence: CAWKPGRTLYEQYF. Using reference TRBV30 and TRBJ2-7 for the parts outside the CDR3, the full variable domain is SQTIHQWPATLVQPVGSPLSLECTVEGTSNPNLYWYRQAAGRGLQLLFYSVGIGQISSEVPQNLSASRPQDRQFILSSKKLLLSDSGFYLCAWKPGRTLYEQYFGPGTRLTVT.

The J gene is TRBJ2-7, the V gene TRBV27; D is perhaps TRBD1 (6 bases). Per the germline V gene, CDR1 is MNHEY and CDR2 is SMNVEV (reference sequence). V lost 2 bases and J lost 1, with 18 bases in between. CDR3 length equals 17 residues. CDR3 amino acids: CASSLRVYGQTSYEQYF. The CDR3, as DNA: TGTGCCAGCAGTTTACGGGTGTATGGACAGACATCCTACGAGCAGTACTTC.

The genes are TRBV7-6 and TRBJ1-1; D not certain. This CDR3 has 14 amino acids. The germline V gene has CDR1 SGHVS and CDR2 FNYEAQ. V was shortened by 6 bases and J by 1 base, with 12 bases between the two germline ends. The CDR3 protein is CASSLRISNTEAFF. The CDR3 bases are TGTGCCAGCAGTCTCAGGATCTCGAACACTGAAGCTTTCTTT.

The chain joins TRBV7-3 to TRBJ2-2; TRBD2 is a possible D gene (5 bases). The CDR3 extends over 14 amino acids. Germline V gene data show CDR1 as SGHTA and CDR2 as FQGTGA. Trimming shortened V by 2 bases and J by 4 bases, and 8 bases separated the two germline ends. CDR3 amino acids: CASSLASSTGELFF. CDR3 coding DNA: TGTGCCAGCAGCTTAGCTAGCTCCACCGGGGAGCTGTTTTTT. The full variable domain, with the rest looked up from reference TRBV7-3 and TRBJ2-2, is GAGVSQTPSNKVTEKGKYVELRCDPISGHTALYWYRQSLGQGPEFLIYFQGTGAADDSGLPNDRFFAVRPEGSVSTLKIQRTERGDSAVYLCASSLASSTGELFFGEGSRLTVL.